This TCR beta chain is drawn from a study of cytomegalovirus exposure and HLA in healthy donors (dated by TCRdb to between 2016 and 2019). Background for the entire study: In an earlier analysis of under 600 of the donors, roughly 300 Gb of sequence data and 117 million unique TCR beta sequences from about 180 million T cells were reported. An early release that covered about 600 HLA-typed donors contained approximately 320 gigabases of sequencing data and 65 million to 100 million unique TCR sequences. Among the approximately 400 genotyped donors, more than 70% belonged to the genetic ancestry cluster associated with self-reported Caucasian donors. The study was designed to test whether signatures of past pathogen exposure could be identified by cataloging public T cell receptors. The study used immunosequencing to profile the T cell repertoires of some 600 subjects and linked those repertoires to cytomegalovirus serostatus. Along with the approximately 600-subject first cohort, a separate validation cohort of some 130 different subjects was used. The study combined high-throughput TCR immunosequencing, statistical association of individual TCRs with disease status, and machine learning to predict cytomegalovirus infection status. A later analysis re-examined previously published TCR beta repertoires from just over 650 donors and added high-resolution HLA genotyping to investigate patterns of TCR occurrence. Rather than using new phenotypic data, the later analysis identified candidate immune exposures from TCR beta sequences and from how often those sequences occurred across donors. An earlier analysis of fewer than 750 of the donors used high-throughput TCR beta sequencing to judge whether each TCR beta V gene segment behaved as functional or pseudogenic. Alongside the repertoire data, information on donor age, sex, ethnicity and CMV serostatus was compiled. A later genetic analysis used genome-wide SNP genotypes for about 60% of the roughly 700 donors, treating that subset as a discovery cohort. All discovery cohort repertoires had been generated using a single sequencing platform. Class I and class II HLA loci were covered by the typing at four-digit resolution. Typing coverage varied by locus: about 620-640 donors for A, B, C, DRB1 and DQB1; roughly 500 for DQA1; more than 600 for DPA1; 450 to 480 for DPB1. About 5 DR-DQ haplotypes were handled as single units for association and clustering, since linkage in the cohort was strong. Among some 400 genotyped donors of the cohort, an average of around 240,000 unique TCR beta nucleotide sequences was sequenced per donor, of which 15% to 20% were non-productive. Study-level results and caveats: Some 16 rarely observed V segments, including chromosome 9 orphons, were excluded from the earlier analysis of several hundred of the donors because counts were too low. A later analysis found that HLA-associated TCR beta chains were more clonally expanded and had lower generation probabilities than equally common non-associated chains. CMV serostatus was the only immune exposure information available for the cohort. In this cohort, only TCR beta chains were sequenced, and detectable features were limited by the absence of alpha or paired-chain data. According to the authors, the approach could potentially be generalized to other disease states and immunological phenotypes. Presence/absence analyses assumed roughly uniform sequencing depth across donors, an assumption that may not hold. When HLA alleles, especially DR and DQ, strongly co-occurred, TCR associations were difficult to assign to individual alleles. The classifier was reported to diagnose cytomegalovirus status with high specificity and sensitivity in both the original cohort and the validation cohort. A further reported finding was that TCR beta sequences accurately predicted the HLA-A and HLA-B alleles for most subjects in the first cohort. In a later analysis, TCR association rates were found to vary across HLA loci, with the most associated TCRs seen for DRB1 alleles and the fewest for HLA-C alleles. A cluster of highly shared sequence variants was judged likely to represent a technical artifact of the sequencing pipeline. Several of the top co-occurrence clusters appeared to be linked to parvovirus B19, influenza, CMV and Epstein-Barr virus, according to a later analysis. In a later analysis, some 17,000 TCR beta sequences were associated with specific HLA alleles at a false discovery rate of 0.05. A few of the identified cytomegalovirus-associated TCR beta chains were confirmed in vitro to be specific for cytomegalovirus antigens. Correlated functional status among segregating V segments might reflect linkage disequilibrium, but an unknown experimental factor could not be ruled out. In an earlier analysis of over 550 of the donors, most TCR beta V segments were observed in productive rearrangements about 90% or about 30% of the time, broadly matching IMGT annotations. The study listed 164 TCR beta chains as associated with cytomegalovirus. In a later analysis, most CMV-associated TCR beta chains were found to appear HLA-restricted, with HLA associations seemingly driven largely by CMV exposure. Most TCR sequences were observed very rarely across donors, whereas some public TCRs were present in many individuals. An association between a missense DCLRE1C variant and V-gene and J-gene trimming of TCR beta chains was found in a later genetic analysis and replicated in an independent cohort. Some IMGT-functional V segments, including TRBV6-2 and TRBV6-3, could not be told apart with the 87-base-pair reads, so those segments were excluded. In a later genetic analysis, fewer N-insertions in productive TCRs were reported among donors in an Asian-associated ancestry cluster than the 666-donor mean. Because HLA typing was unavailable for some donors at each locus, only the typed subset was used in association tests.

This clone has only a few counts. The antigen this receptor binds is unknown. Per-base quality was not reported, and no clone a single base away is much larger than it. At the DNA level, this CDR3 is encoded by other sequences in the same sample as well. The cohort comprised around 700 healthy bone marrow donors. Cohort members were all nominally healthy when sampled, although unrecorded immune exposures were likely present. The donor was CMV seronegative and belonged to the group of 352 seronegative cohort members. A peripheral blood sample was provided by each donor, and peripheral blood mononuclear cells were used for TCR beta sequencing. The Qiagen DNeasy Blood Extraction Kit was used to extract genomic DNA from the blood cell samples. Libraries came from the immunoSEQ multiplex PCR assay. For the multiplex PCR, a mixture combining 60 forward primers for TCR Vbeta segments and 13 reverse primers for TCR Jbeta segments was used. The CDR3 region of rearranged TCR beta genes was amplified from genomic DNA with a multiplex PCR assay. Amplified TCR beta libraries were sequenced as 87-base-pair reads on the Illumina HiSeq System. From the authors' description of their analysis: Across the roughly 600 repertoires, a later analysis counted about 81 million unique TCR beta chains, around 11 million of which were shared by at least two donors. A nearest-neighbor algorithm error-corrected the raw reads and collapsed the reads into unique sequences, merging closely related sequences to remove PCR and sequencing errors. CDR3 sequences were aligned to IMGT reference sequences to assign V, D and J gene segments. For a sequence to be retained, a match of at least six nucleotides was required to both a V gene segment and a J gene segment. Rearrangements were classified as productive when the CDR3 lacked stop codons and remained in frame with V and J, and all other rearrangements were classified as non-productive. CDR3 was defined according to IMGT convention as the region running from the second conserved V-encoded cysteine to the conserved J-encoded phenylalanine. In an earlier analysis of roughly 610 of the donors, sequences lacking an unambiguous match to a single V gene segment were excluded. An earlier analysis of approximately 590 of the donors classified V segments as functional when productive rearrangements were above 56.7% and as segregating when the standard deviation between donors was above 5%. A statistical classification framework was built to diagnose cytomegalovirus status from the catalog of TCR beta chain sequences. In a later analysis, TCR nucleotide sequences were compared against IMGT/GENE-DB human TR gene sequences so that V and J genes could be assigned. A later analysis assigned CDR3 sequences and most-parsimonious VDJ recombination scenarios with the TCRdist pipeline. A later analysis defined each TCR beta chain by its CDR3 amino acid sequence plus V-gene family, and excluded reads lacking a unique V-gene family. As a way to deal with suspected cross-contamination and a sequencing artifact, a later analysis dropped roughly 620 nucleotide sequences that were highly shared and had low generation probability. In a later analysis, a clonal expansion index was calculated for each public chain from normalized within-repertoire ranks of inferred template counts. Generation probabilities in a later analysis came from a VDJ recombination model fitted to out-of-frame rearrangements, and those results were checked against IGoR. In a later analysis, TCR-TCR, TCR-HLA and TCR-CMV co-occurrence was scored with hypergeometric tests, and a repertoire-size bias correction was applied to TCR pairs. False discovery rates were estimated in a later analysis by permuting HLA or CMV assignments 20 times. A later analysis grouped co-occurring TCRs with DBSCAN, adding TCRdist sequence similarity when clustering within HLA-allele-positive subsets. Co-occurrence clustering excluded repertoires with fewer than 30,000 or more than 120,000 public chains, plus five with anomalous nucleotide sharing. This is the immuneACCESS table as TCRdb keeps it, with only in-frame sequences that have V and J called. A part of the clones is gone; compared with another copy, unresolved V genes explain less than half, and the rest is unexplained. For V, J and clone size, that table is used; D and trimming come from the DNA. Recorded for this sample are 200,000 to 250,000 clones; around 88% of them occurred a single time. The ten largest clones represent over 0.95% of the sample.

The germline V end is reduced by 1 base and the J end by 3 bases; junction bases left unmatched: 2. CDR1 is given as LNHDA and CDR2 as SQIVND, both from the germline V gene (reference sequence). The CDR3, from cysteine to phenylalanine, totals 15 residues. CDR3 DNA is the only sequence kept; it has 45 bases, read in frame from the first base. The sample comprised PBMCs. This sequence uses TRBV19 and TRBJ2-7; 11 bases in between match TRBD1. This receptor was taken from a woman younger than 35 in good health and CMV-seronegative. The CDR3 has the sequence CASSIAGQGGYEQYF. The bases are TGTGCCAGTAGTATAGCGGGACAGGGGGGCTACGAGCAGTACTTC.